This T cell receptor beta chain came from a study of B cell selection in AIRE deficiency. General observations from the study: AIRE-deficient Tconv and Treg repertoires matched healthy donors in TCRBV, CDR3 length, diversity. Shared Treg sequences were biased toward short CDR3s with few non-templated nucleotide insertions. Of around 3,700 shared Treg TCRbeta sequences, around 31% were healthy-donor-only and around 8.6% patient-only.

Under the authors' procedure: Pooled Tregs gave about 5.65x10^4 patient and approximately 1x10^5 donor TCRbeta sequences. Sequencing used immunoSEQ multiplex PCR; TCRdb keeps in-frame clones, though not all of them. The D gene and trimming were derived from the DNA, and the V and J assignments and clone size from that table. The sample contains about 21,000 clones, about 95% of which appear only once. The regulatory T cell sort gate was CD4+CD25hiCD127low/negative. Per the germline V gene, CDR1 is LNHDA and CDR2 is SQIVND (reference sequence). V shed 1 base and J shed 5 bases, with 9 bases lying between them. This CDR3 is built from 13 residues. For this clone: Its antigen is undetermined.

This clonotype was obtained from a human donor with AIRE deficiency. The chain recombines TRBV19 with TRBJ2-7; D may be TRBD2 (6 bases). Sequencing was performed on Tregs sorted from PBMCs. CDR3 residues: CASSIVGGNEQYF. CDR3 coding DNA: TGTGCCAGTAGTATAGTCGGGGGAAACGAGCAGTACTTC.